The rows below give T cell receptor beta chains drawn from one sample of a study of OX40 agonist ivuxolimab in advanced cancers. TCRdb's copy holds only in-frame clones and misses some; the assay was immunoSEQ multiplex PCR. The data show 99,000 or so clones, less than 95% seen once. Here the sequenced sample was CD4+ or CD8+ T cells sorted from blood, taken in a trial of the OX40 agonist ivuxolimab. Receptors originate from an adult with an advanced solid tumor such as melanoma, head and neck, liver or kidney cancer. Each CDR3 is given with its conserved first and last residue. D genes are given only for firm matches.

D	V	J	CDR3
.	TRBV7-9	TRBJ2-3	CASSFTDLTQYF
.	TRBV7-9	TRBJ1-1	CASSLARTVNTEAFF
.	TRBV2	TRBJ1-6	CASSPDTNSPLHF
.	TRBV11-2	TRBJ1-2	CASSLDPAGLYGYTF
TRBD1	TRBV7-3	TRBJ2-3	CASSSARTGYTDTQYF
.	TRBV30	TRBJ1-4	CAWRGGVREDEKLFF
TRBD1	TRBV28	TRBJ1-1	CASMSGGESAEAFF
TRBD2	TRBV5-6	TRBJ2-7	CASSPGLAGVVDEQYF
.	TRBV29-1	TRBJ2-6	CSVRGDSGANVLTF
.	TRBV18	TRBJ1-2	CASSPGPWDLGGYTF
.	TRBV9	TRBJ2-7	CASSVTPGRRAGEQYF
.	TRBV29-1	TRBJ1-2	CSVGSNYGYTF
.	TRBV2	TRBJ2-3	CASSEPGVSDTQYF
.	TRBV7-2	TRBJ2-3	CAVGRARGASTDTQYF
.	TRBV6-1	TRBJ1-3	CASSASGNTIYF
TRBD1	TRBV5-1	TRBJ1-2	CASRPGQESYGYTF
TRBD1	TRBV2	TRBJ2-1	CASSVDRAEYNEQFF
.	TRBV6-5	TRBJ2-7	CASGLGRRSYEQYF
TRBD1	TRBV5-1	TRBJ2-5	CASSHGTGGQETQYF
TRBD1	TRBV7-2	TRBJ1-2	CASRTGTGDGYTF
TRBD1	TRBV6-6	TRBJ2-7	CASGVGGQGYEQYF
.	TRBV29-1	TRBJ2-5	CSVGTLRETQYF
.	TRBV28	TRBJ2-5	CASSRGREETQYF
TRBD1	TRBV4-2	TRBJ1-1	CASSRGTGGNTEAFF
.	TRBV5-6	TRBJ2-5	CATTGLGGTQYF
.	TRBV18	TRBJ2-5	CASSPTGVETQYF
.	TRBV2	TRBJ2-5	CASRVDGEVETQYF